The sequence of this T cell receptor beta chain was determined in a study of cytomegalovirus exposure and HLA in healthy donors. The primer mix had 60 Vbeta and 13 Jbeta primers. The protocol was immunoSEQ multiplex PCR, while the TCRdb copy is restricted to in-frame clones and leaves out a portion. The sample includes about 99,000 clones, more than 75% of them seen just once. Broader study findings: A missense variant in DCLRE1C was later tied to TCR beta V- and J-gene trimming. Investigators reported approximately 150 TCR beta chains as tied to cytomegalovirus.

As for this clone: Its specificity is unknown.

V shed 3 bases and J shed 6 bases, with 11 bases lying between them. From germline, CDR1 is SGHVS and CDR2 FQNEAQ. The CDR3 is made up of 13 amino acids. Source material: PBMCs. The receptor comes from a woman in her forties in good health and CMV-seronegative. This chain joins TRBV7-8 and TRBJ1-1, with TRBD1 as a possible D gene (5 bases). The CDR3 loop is CASSLGRNAEAFF. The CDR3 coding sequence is TGTGCCAGCAGCTTGGGGCGAAACGCTGAAGCTTTCTTT.